The source of this T cell receptor (beta chain) is a study of CD8 T cell repertoires and HIV-1 epitope variants. Study at large: Each of Twenty-five Gag and Nef epitope peptides stimulated a separate culture.

In the case of this clone: Its antigen is currently unknown.

CDR1 is SGDLS and CDR2 is YYNGEE in the germline V gene. The CDR3 runs 13 residues. Trimming pared 8 bases from V and 3 bases from J, leaving 15 bases between. The repertoire was sequenced with immunoSEQ multiplex PCR; TCRdb's copy has only in-frame clones and lacks some. The sample lists fewer than 6,500 clones, about 63% occurring once. The sample was cultured CD8+ T cells derived from PBMCs. This receptor was taken from a male donor with HIV. The rearrangement links TRBV9 to TRBJ2-7; D is possibly TRBD1 (6 bases). In DNA form, the CDR3 reads TGTGCCAGTAACCTACAGGGTGGCTACGAGCAGTACTTC. This sequence encodes CASNLQGGYEQYF.